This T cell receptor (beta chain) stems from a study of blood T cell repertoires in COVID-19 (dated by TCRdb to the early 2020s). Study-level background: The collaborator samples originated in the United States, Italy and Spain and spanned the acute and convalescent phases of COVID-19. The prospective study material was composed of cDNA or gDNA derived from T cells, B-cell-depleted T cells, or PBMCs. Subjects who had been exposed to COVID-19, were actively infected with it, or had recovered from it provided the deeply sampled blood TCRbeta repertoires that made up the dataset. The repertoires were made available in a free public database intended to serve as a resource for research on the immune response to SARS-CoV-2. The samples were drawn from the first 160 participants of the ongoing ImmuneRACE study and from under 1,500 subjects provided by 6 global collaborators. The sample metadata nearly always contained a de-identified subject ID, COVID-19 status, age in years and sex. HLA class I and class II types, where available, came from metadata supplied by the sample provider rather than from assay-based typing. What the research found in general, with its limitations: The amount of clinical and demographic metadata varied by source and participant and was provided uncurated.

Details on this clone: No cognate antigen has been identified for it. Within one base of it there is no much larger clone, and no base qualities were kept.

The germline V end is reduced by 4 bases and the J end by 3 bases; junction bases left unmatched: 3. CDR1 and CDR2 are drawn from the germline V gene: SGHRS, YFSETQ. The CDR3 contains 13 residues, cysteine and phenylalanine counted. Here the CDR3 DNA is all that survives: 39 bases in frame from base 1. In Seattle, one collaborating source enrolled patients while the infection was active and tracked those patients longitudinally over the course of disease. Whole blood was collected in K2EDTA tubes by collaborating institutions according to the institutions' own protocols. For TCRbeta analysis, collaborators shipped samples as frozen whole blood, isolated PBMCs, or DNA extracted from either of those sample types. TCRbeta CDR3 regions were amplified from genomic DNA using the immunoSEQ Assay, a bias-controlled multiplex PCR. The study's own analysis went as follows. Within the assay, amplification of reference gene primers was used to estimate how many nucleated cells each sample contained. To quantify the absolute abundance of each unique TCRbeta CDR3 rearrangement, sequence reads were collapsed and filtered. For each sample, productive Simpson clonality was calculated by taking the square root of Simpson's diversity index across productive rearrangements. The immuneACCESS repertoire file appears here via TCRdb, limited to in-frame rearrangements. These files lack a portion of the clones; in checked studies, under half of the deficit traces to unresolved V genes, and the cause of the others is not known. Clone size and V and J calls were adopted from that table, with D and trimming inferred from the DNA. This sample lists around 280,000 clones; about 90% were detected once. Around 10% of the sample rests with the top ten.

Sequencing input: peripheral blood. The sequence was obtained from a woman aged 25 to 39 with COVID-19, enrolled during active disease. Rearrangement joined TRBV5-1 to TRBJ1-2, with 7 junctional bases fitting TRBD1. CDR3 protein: CASSITGDYGYTF. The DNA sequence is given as TGCGCCAGCAGCATTACAGGGGACTATGGCTACACCTTC. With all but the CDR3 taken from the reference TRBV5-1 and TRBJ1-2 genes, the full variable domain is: KAGVTQTPRYLIKTRGQQVTLSCSPISGHRSVSWYQQTPGQGLQFLFEYFSETQRNKGNFPGRFSGRQFSNSRSEMNVSTLELGDSALYLCASSITGDYGYTFGSGTRLTVV.